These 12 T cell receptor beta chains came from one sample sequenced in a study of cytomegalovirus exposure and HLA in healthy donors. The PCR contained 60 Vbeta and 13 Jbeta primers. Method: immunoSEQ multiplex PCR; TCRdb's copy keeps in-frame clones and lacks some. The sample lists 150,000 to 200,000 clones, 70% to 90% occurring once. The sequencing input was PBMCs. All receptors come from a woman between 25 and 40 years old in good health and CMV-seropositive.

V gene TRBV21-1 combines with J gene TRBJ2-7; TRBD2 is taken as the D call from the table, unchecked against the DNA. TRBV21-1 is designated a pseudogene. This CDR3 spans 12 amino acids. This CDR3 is CASSPLYYEQYF. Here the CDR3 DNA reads TGTGCCAGCAGCCCGTTATACTACGAGCAGTACTTC.

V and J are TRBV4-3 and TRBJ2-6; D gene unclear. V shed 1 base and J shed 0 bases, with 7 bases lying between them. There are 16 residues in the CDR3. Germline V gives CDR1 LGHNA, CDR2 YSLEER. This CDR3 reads CASSQVVHSGANVLTF. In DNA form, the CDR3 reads TGCGCCAGCAGCCAAGTAGTGCACTCTGGGGCCAACGTCCTGACTTTC.

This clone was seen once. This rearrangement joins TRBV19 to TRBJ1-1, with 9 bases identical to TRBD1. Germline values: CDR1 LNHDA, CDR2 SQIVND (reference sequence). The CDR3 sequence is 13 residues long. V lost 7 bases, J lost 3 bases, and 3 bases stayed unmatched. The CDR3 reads CASTGQGHTEAFF. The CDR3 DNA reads TGTGCCAGTACCGGACAGGGGCACACTGAAGCTTTCTTT.

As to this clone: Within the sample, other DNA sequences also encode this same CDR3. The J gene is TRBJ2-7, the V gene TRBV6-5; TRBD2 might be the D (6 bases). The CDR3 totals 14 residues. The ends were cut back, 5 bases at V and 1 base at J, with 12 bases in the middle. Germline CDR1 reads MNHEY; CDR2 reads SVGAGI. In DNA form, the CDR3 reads TGTGCCAGCAGTCCCGGGACTTATTCCTACGAGCAGTACTTC. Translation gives CASSPGTYSYEQYF.

The CDR3, as DNA: TGTGCCAGCAGTGAGAGCGGGGGATACTTCCAAGAGACCCAGTACTTC. Protein: CASSESGGYFQETQYF. The V and J genes are TRBV6-1 and TRBJ2-5; 8 bases map to TRBD2. This CDR3 contains 16 residues. J was trimmed by 1 base and V by 3 bases; bases with no gene match: 7. CDR1 MNHNS and CDR2 SASEGT come from the germline V gene.

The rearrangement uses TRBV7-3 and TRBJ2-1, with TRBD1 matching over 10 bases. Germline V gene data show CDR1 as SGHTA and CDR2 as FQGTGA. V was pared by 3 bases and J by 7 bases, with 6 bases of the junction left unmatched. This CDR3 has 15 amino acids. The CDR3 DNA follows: TGTGCCAGCAGCTTCAGACAGGGGGCGCGTAATGAGCAGTTCTTC. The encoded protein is CASSFRQGARNEQFF.

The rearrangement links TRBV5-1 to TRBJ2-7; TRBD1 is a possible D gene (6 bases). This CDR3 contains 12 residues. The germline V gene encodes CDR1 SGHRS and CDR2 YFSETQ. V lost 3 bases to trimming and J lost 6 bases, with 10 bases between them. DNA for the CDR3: TGCGCCAGCAGCTCAGGGGTTAGCGAGCAGTACTTC. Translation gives CASSSGVSEQYF.

In nucleotides, the CDR3 is TGTGCCAGCAGCTTAGTCCCGGGCAGGGGTAAGGATGGCTACACCTTC. This sequence encodes CASSLVPGRGKDGYTF. This chain links TRBV7-9 with TRBJ1-2; D possibly corresponds to TRBD1 (6 bases). CDR3 length equals 16 residues. Germline V gene sequence: CDR1 SEHNR, CDR2 FQNEAQ (reference sequence). Trimming stripped 1 base from V and 6 bases from J, with 18 bases between.

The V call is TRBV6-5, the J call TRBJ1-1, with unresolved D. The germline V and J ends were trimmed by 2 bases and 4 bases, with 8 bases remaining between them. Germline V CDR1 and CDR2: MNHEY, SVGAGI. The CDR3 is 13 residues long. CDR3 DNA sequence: TGTGCCAGCAGTTACGGTGGTAGCACTGAAGCTTTCTTT. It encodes CASSYGGSTEAFF.

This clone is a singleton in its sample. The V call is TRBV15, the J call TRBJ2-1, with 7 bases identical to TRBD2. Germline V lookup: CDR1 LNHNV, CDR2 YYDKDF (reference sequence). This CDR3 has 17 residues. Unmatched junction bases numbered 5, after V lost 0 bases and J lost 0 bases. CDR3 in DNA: TGTGCCACCAGCAGAGATATCAGCGGGGCCTCCTACAATGAGCAGTTCTTC. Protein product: CATSRDISGASYNEQFF. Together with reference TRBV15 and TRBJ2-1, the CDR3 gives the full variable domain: DAMVIQNPRYQVTQFGKPVTLSCSQTLNHNVMYWYQQKSSQAPKLLFHYYDKDFNNEADTPDNFQSRRPNTSFCFLDIRSPGLGDTAMYLCATSRDISGASYNEQFFGPGTRLTVL.

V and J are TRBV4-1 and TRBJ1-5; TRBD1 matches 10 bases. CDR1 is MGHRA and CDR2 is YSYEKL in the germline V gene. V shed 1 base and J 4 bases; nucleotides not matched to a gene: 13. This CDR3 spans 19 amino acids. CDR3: CASSQVWGTGAFKNQPQHF. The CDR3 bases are TGCGCCAGCAGCCAAGTCTGGGGGACAGGGGCCTTTAAGAATCAGCCCCAGCATTTT.

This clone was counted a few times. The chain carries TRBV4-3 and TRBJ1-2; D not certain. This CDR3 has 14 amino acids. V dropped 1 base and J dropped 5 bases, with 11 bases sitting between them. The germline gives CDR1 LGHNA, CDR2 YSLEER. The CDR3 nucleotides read TGCGCCAGCAGCCAAGGATCGGGTTGGTATGGCTACACCTTC. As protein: CASSQGSGWYGYTF.